The 8 T cell receptor beta chains below were found in one sample sequenced in a study of T cell responses to AZD1222 COVID-19 vaccine. Some clones are missing from TCRdb's copy, which holds only in-frame ones; the method was immunoSEQ multiplex PCR. The repertoire holds approximately 190,000 clones, with around 94% as singletons. The specimen comprised peripheral blood, sampled on day 0 of AZD1222 vaccination. The receptors derive from an adult in good health.

The chain links TRBV11-1 to TRBJ1-1; the D is unclear. V was pared by 2 bases and J by 5 bases, with 9 bases between. Per the germline V gene, CDR1 is SGHAT and CDR2 is FQDESV (reference sequence). The length of the CDR3 is 13 residues. CDR3 in amino acids: CASSLIRDTEAFF. CDR3 in DNA: TGTGCCAGCAGCTTAATACGGGATACTGAAGCTTTCTTT. The variable domain in full, completed from reference TRBV11-1 and TRBJ1-1, reads EAEVAQSPRYKITEKSQAVAFWCDPISGHATLYWYRQILGQGPELLVQFQDESVVDDSQLPKDRFSAERLKGVDSTLKIQPAELGDSAMYLCASSLIRDTEAFFGQGTRLTVV.

This clone has only a few counts. The J gene is TRBJ1-1, the V gene TRBV6-5; 9 bases line up with TRBD1. This CDR3 contains 15 residues. CDR1 is MNHEY, CDR2 SVGAGI, per germline. V shed 6 bases, J shed 5 bases, and the junction held 10 bases outside the gene matches. CDR3 coding DNA: TGTGCCAGCAGAGAGACAGGGGGGATACGGACTGAAGCTTTCTTT. Protein product: CASRETGGIRTEAFF.

The chain is built from TRBV29-1 and TRBJ2-1; 8 nucleotides match TRBD2. CDR3 length: 18 residues. Germline V gene lookup returns CDR1 SQVTM and CDR2 ANQGSEA. The V gene end was trimmed by 8 bases and the J gene end by 2 bases; junction bases not matched to a gene: 20. Written as DNA, the CDR3 is TGCAGCTCTGAAGGACTAGCAGGCTTGAATAAGGCCTACAATGAGCAGTTCTTC. Translating gives CSSEGLAGLNKAYNEQFF.

Remarks on this clone: The sample carries other DNA sequences with the same CDR3. This chain links TRBV9 with TRBJ2-1; TRBD2 might be the D (6 bases). The germline V gene has CDR1 SGDLS and CDR2 YYNGEE. The CDR3 is 13 residues long. V gave up 0 bases and J gave up 7 bases, with 8 bases separating them. CDR3 sequence: CASSVAGGNEQFF. The CDR3, as DNA: TGTGCCAGCAGCGTAGCCGGGGGTAATGAGCAGTTCTTC.

V gene TRBV18 combines with J gene TRBJ1-5, with a tentative D call TRBD1 (5 bases). CDR3 length equals 14 residues. The V gene lost 4 bases and the J gene lost 1 base, with 8 bases spanning the gap. CDR1 is KGHSH and CDR2 is LQKENI in the germline V gene. CDR3 bases: TGTGCCAGCTCACTACAGGAAAGCAATCAGCCCCAGCATTTT. This gives the protein CASSLQESNQPQHF. The full variable domain, its missing parts supplied by reference TRBV18 and TRBJ1-5, is NAGVMQNPRHLVRRRGQEARLRCSPMKGHSHVYWYRQLPEEGLKFMVYLQKENIIDESGMPKERFSAEFPKEGPSILRIQQVVRGDSAAYFCASSLQESNQPQHFGDGTRLSIL.

This clone has only a few counts. The CDR3 coding sequence is TGCGCCAGCAGCTTGGACACAGGGGTTAATGAAAAACTGTTTTTT. It is translated as CASSLDTGVNEKLFF. The chain couples TRBV5-1 to TRBJ1-4; 7 bases line up with TRBD1. The CDR3 is made up of 15 amino acids. V shed 0 bases, J shed 4 bases, and the junction held 3 bases outside the gene matches. Per the germline V gene, CDR1 is SGHRS and CDR2 is YFSETQ.

This chain connects TRBV2 to TRBJ1-1, with D perhaps matching TRBD1 (5 bases). The CDR3 has 13 amino acids. Germline V CDR1 and CDR2: SNHLY, FYNNEI. Trimming removed 8 bases from V and 7 bases from J, with 17 bases in between. CDR3 residues: CASGRTPGGEAFF. The CDR3 nucleotides are TGTGCCAGCGGACGTACACCGGGGGGTGAAGCTTTCTTT. Full variable domain (rest looked up from reference TRBV2 and TRBJ1-1): EPEVTQTPSHQVTQMGQEVILRCVPISNHLYFYWYRQILGQKVEFLVSFYNNEISEKSEIFDDQFSVERPDGSNFTLKIRSTKLEDSAMYFCASGRTPGGEAFFGQGTRLTVV.

This CDR3 is CASTAGGWTEAFF. CDR3 in DNA: TGTGCCAGCACCGCGGGGGGGTGGACTGAAGCTTTCTTT. V is TRBV5-4 and J is TRBJ1-1; a weak D match, TRBD1 (5 bases). The ends were cut back, 6 bases at V and 5 bases at J, with 14 bases in the middle. The V gene's germline CDR1 is SGHNT and CDR2 YYREEE (reference sequence). The CDR3 spans 13 residues.